The subject of this entry is one T cell receptor (beta chain). Its antigen is as yet unknown. The CDR3 extends over 13 amino acids. V lost 2 bases to trimming and J lost 5 bases, with 10 bases between them. CDR1 is SGHRS and CDR2 is YFSETQ in the germline V gene. This entry is derived from a study of vaccination effects on CD4 cells after COVID-19. About the research overall: It was a median of 72 days after the second dose that post-vaccine samples were obtained.

The assay was immunoSEQ multiplex PCR, and TCRdb's table has in-frame clones only and misses some. The repertoire holds over 14,000 clones, with roughly 72% as singletons. Before sequencing, viral peptide pools were used by the ViraFEST assay to expand antigen-specific CD4+ T cells. It was after 10 days of culture that CD4+ T cells were isolated. Participants received two doses of either the BNT162b2 or mRNA-1273 vaccine. Here the sequenced sample was CD4+ T cells from PBMCs cultured with SARS-CoV-2 spike peptides, taken after COVID-19 vaccination. V and J are TRBV5-1 and TRBJ2-5, with D uncertain. The TCR originated in a human donor who received a COVID-19 vaccine. As DNA, the CDR3 is TGCGCCAGCAGCTTCGGACGGCGGGAGACCCAGTACTTC. Its protein product is CASSFGRRETQYF.